Below, 25 T cell receptor beta chains from the same sample are listed, as sequenced in a study of HIV-infected children after antiretroviral therapy interruption. RNA-based 3' RACE libraries used unique molecular identifiers. Each CDR3 protein is one row after TCRdb ran MiXCR on the 3' RACE reads. The sample has about 89,000 distinct CDR3 sequences, around 6.9% seen once; the top ten hold around 1.1%. The treatment here: PENTA 11 planned treatment interruption arm or continuous ART arm. The sample consisted of CD45RA+ CD4+ T cells from PBMCs, pooled from several time points, taken from a donor given antiretroviral therapy, either interrupted or continuous. Stated subset: naive CD4+ CD45RA+ CD45RO- T cells. These receptors all come from a pool of human donors with HIV.

Ten or more counts support this clonotype. The genes are TRBV18 and TRBJ1-5, with D possibly being TRBD1 (5 bases). The CDR3 length is 16 residues. The V end was cut by 3 bases, the J end by 0 bases, with 12 bases between. Germline CDR1 is KGHSH and CDR2 is LQKENI. Written as DNA, the CDR3 is TGTGCCAGCTCACCCCCCGGGACTTCTAGCAATCAGCCCCAGCATTTT. Translation gives CASSPPGTSSNQPQHF.

This clonotype was seen more than once but under ten times. The chain links TRBV20-1 to TRBJ2-3; 8 bases are a match to TRBD1. This CDR3 comprises 13 residues. The J segment lost 2 bases and the V segment lost 5 bases, leaving 3 bases of the junction unmatched. Germline V gene lookup returns CDR1 DFQATT and CDR2 SNEGSKA (reference sequence). DNA for the CDR3: TGCAGTGCTGACAGGGGTAACACAGATACGCAGTATTTT. This gives the protein CSADRGNTDTQYF.

This clonotype was recorded at least ten times. The gene calls are TRBV29-1 and TRBJ2-3; D might be TRBD2 (6 bases). The CDR3 totals 13 residues. The germline V gene has CDR1 SQVTM and CDR2 ANQGSEA. Trimming stripped 5 bases from V and 1 base from J, with 10 bases between. CDR3 sequence: CSVRGVRTDTQYF. DNA of the CDR3: TGCAGCGTTCGCGGGGTACGCACAGATACGCAGTATTTT.

Ten or more counts support this clonotype. The genes are TRBV20-1 and TRBJ1-2; a possible D gene is TRBD1 (5 bases). V was trimmed by 6 bases and J by 3 bases, leaving 20 bases between them. The CDR3 spans 15 residues. Per the germline V gene, CDR1 is DFQATT and CDR2 is SNEGSKA (reference sequence). In DNA, the CDR3 is TGCAGTGCGACCCCCGGGCAGGGTCTCGACTATGGCTACACCTTC. It encodes CSATPGQGLDYGYTF.

This rearrangement joins TRBV14 to TRBJ2-3; 8 nucleotides align to TRBD2. This CDR3 is built from 16 residues. CDR1 is SGHDN, CDR2 FVKESK, per germline. Unmatched junction bases numbered 5, after V lost 1 base and J lost 2 bases. CDR3 sequence reads: CASSQGTGGTTDTQYF. CDR3 nucleotides: TGTGCCAGCAGCCAAGGAACGGGGGGGACCACAGATACGCAGTATTTT.

This clonotype was seen only a few times. The rearrangement links TRBV10-3 to TRBJ2-7, with a possible D match to TRBD2 (6 bases). Trimming took 0 bases from V and 3 from J, leaving 9 bases between them. This CDR3 spans 14 amino acids. The V gene's germline CDR1 is ENHRY and CDR2 SYGVKD. CDR3 protein: CAISESGLFYEQYF. The CDR3 nucleotides are TGTGCCATCAGTGAGTCGGGACTCTTCTACGAGCAGTACTTC.

There are a few counts of this clonotype. CDR3: CASSSLGWSTEAFF. DNA for the CDR3: TGCGCCAGCAGTTCTCTCGGCTGGAGCACTGAAGCTTTCTTT. The V and J genes are TRBV5-1 and TRBJ1-1; the D is unclear. This CDR3 is 14 amino acids long. Trimming stripped 5 bases from V and 4 bases from J, with 15 bases between. Germline V gene lookup returns CDR1 SGHRS and CDR2 YFSETQ.

This clonotype turned up a few times. The chain couples TRBV12-3 or TRBV12-4 to TRBJ2-6, with D hard to call. Trimming cost V 2 bases and J 0 bases, with 14 bases left between them. The CDR3 is 18 residues long. CDR3 loop: CASSLSRSSLSGANVLTF. The CDR3 DNA reads as TGTGCCAGCAGTTTATCTCGTAGCAGTCTCTCTGGGGCCAACGTCCTGACTTTC.

This clonotype was counted ten times or more. The chain employs TRBV12-3 or TRBV12-4 and TRBJ1-2; the D is unclear. This CDR3 has 12 residues. V dropped 5 bases and J dropped 8 bases, with 12 bases sitting between them. CDR3 sequence (DNA): TGTGCCAGCAGTCCATGGACTAGCGGCTACACCTTC. Amino acids: CASSPWTSGYTF.

This clonotype was detected ten times or more. The chain couples TRBV12-3 or TRBV12-4 to TRBJ1-5, with D unclear. V gave up 3 bases and J gave up 7 bases, with 19 bases separating them. CDR3 length: 16 residues. CDR3 residues: CASSLDGSPSWQPQHF. The CDR3 nucleotides read TGTGCCAGCAGTTTGGATGGGTCCCCCTCTTGGCAGCCCCAGCATTTT.

In its sample, this clonotype was seen many times. This chain links TRBV12-3 or TRBV12-4 with TRBJ2-7; TRBD2 aligns across 7 bases. The CDR3 runs to 14 residues. Trimming at V came to 3 bases and at J to 5 bases, leaving 7 bases not matched to a gene. CDR3 sequence reads: CASSFRGVFNEQYF. The CDR3 coding sequence is TGTGCCAGCAGTTTTCGGGGGGTTTTCAACGAGCAGTACTTC.

The sample holds many counts of this clonotype. The chain uses TRBV7-9 and TRBJ1-1, with D hard to call. The CDR3 sequence is 14 residues long. Germline CDR1 SEHNR, CDR2 FQNEAQ (reference sequence). V was clipped by 2 bases and J by 6 bases, with 13 bases between them. The CDR3: CASSLPPGIAEAFF. The CDR3 region has the DNA TGTGCCAGCAGCTTACCTCCGGGTATCGCTGAAGCTTTCTTT. Complete variable domain (other parts from reference TRBV7-9 and TRBJ1-1): DTGVSQNPRHKITKRGQNVTFRCDPISEHNRLYWYRQTLGQGPEFLTYFQNEAQLEKSRLLSDRFSAERPKGSFSTLEIQRTEQGDSAMYLCASSLPPGIAEAFFGQGTRLTVV.

There are a few counts of this clonotype. The V and J genes are TRBV27 and TRBJ2-7; 8 bases agree with TRBD1. This CDR3 spans 17 amino acids. The V and J ends lost 2 bases and 0 bases, in that order; junction bases with no gene match: 9. CDR1 MNHEY and CDR2 SMNVEV come from the germline V gene (reference sequence). Here the CDR3 reads CASSLVGQGTNSYEQYF. The CDR3 region has the DNA TGTGCCAGCAGTTTAGTAGGACAGGGAACGAACTCCTACGAGCAGTACTTC.

The chain combines TRBV19 with TRBJ1-5; 7 bases map to TRBD1. The ends lost 2 bases at V and 7 bases at J; junction bases unmatched: 20. The CDR3 loop spans 19 amino acids. CDR1 LNHDA and CDR2 SQIVND come from the germline V gene (reference sequence). The CDR3 protein is CASSIYGRTGARKFQPQHF. CDR3 sequence (DNA): TGTGCCAGTAGTATATATGGACGAACAGGGGCCAGGAAATTCCAGCCCCAGCATTTT.

In this sample, this clonotype turned up a few times. V is TRBV5-1 and J is TRBJ2-1, with D uncertain. Germline CDR1 is SGHRS and CDR2 is YFSETQ. This CDR3 region has 16 residues. Trimming stripped 1 base from V and 2 bases from J, with 13 bases between. The CDR3 DNA is TGCGCCAGCAGCTTGTGGGCTAAGCTACCCTACAATGAGCAGTTCTTC. This encodes CASSLWAKLPYNEQFF.

Ten or more counts support this clonotype. This chain joins TRBV6-5 and TRBJ2-3; weak D call: TRBD2 (6 bases). Germline-derived CDR1 and CDR2 are MNHEY and SVGAGI. This CDR3 is built from 18 residues. V lost 2 bases to trimming and J lost 3 bases, with 21 bases between them. The CDR3 loop is CASSYVPGAAGLTDTQYF. The CDR3 DNA is TGTGCCAGCAGTTACGTTCCAGGTGCCGCGGGGTTGACAGATACGCAGTATTTT.

The table lists this clonotype with many counts. This chain uses TRBV6-6 with TRBJ2-6; 8 bases align to TRBD1. In germline, CDR1 is MNHNY, CDR2 SVGAGI (reference sequence). The CDR3 contains 18 residues. J gave up 0 bases and V 6 bases, and 10 bases lay outside the gene matches. The CDR3 bases are TGTGCCAGCAGCCGCCGGGACAGGCCTACCTCTGGGGCCAACGTCCTGACTTTC. Its translation is CASSRRDRPTSGANVLTF.

This clonotype occurred a few times. This could be a read error, since a much larger clone is one nucleotide away. The chain combines TRBV20-1 with TRBJ2-1; D gene uncertain. V lost 1 base and J 5 bases, leaving 3 bases between the germline ends. The CDR3 consists of 11 residues. CDR1 is DFQATT and CDR2 is SNEGSKA in the germline V gene (reference sequence). The chain's CDR3 is CSARGDNEQFF. CDR3 nucleotide sequence: TGCAGTGCTAGAGGAGACAATGAGCAGTTCTTC.

The sample holds many counts of this clonotype. The chain joins TRBV7-8 to TRBJ1-5; D gene uncertain. CDR3 size: 13 residues. Looked up from germline, CDR1 is SGHVS and CDR2 is FQNEAQ. V shed 1 base and J shed 9 bases, with 10 bases lying between them. CDR3 amino acids: CASSLVGDLPQHF. CDR3 DNA sequence: TGTGCCAGCAGCTTAGTAGGAGATCTGCCCCAGCATTTT.

This clonotype was detected many times. J is TRBJ2-7 and V is TRBV12-3 or TRBV12-4; 8 positions match TRBD2. The CDR3 covers 15 residues. After removal of 5 bases from V and 6 bases from J, the junction contained 12 bases not matched to a gene. The CDR3: CASSPGRGVSSEQYF. CDR3 nucleotide sequence: TGTGCCAGCAGTCCAGGGCGGGGGGTTAGCTCCGAGCAGTACTTC.

The sample holds many counts of this clonotype. The chain links TRBV27 to TRBJ2-3; unclear D gene. With 6 bases removed from V and 0 bases from J, the gap between germline ends came to 10 bases. The CDR3 totals 14 residues. Per the germline V gene, CDR1 is MNHEY and CDR2 is SMNVEV (reference sequence). The CDR3 spells CASSHTLSTDTQYF. As DNA, the CDR3 is TGTGCCAGCAGCCACACCCTCAGCACAGATACGCAGTATTTT.

This clonotype was recorded many times. The V call is TRBV5-1, the J call TRBJ2-7; a possible D gene is TRBD1 (5 bases). The CDR3 has 13 amino acids. Germline-derived CDR1 and CDR2 are SGHRS and YFSETQ. Trimming took 4 bases from V and 3 from J, leaving 11 bases between them. This CDR3 is CASSPRDYYEQYF. Here the CDR3 DNA reads TGCGCCAGCAGCCCCAGGGATTACTACGAGCAGTACTTC.

This clonotype was seen more than once but under ten times. The chain links TRBV19 to TRBJ1-5; D uncertain. CDR1 is LNHDA and CDR2 is SQIVND in the germline V gene (reference sequence). Deletions cut 1 base from V and 4 bases from J, with 11 bases between. This CDR3 is 15 amino acids long. In nucleotides, the CDR3 is TGTGCCAGTAGTATAGCGGCCAGCCGGAATCAGCCCCAGCATTTT. Encoded protein: CASSIAASRNQPQHF.

The rearrangement uses TRBV5-1 and TRBJ2-6; D ambiguous. Per germline, CDR1 SGHRS and CDR2 YFSETQ. The V end lost 1 base, the J end lost 0 bases, and 5 bases lay between the germline ends. This CDR3 is 15 amino acids long. Here the CDR3 DNA reads TGCGCCAGCAGCTTGCCAGACTCTGGGGCCAACGTCCTGACTTTC. Its protein is CASSLPDSGANVLTF.

A word on this clonotype: A clone one base away is much larger, so this may be a read error. V and J are TRBV18 and TRBJ2-3, with a possible D match to TRBD1 (6 bases). CDR1 is KGHSH, CDR2 LQKENI, per germline. The CDR3 contains 14 residues. The CDR3 here is CASSRSAGEDMQYF. Written as DNA, the CDR3 is TGTGCCAGCTCACGTTCGGCAGGGGAAGATATGCAGTATTTT.